These T cell receptor beta chains were read from a single sample in a study of T cell repertoires in aging, cancer and after chemotherapy. TCRdb called the multiplex PCR reads again in MiXCR, with one record for every CDR3 protein. This table has 2,700 or so distinct CDR3 sequences, over 20% appearing once. The sample taken for sequencing was blood. These receptors were collected from a human donor with a solid tumor. CDR3s include the opening cysteine and the closing phenylalanine or tryptophan. D genes are given only for firm matches. Expanded clones get a size class; other rows say once, few or many, or leave the size out.

TRBJ2-2	NA	NA	TRBV7-2	CASSLGLNTGELFF	TGTGCCAGCAGCTTGGGACTGAACACCGGGGAGCTGTTTTTT
TRBJ1-3	NA	medium-sized	TRBV7-2	CASSPYRSSGNTIYF	TGTGCCAGCAGCCCGTACAGGAGCTCTGGAAACACCATATATTTT
TRBJ2-7	TRBD2	medium-sized	TRBV6-6	CASSYPGLAGRSYEQYF	TGTGCCAGCAGTTACCCGGGTCTAGCGGGCCGTTCCTACGAGCAGTACTTC
TRBJ1-1	NA	medium-sized	TRBV15	CATSRDFSGPNTEAFF	TGTGCCACCAGCAGAGATTTTTCAGGCCCGAACACTGAAGCTTTCTTT
TRBJ2-1	NA	few	TRBV20-1	CSAYPRLAPTNDEQFF	TGCAGTGCTTACCCAAGATTAGCGCCAACAAACGATGAGCAGTTCTTC
TRBJ1-2	NA	NA	TRBV4-3	CASSQLAGNYGYTF	TGCGCCAGCAGCCAACTGGCAGGGAACTATGGCTACACCTTC
TRBJ1-2	NA	medium-sized	TRBV19	CASRRVANYGYTF	TGTGCCAGTAGGAGGGTAGCTAACTATGGCTACACCTTC
TRBJ1-1	NA	medium-sized	TRBV7-9	CASSLDRLEQNTEAFF	TGTGCCAGCAGCTTAGACAGGCTTGAGCAGAACACTGAAGCTTTCTTT
TRBJ2-6	NA	medium-sized	TRBV15	CATSRDRATGANVLTF	TGTGCCACCAGCAGAGATAGAGCGACTGGGGCCAACGTCCTGACTTTC
TRBJ1-5	NA	few	TRBV4-3	CASSRDRYSNQPQHF	TGCGCCAGCAGCCGAGACAGGTATAGCAATCAGCCCCAGCATTTT
TRBJ1-3	NA	NA	TRBV25-1	CASSELGSSGNTIYF	TGTGCCAGCAGTGAATTAGGTAGCTCTGGAAACACCATATATTTT
TRBJ1-5	NA	NA	TRBV12-3/TRBV12-4	CASSSHGGQPQHF	TGTGCCAGCAGCTCTCACGGGGGCCAGCCCCAGCATTTT
TRBJ2-1	NA	large	TRBV6-5	CASSYTPPSYNEQFF	TGTGCCAGCAGTTACACACCACCCTCATACAATGAGCAGTTCTTC